This T cell receptor beta chain originates from a study of control samples from healthy donors and cancer patients. Germline V lookup: CDR1 SNHLY, CDR2 FYNNEI. The ends were cut back, 1 base at V and 1 base at J, with 16 bases in the middle. The CDR3 has 17 amino acids. The repertoire was sequenced with immunoSEQ multiplex PCR; TCRdb's copy has only in-frame clones and lacks some. The sample records approximately 170,000 clones, 90% being singletons. The TCR sequence derives from a woman in her forties or fifties in good health. V is TRBV2 and J is TRBJ1-1, with D perhaps matching TRBD1 (6 bases). Material for sequencing was blood. The CDR3 protein is CASSEGGRGRGNTEAFF. The CDR3 DNA sequence: TGTGCCAGCAGTGAAGGGGGCCGGGGGCGCGGGAACACTGAAGCTTTCTTT.